This T cell receptor (beta chain) was captured by sequencing in a study of early T cells in non-severe SARS-CoV-2 infection (dated by TCRdb to the early 2020s). With respect to the entire study: Because TCR sequencing was done on bulk RNA from unsorted whole blood, the alpha and beta chains could not be paired.

Libraries were made using 5' RACE. TCRdb shows the sequencer as NextSeq 500. Unique molecular identifiers were attached to individual cDNA molecules in the TCR library protocol so that sequencing error and PCR bias could be corrected. TCR alpha and beta chains were both sequenced, and the abundances of alpha and beta sequences in each sample were closely correlated with each other. The authors' pipeline ran thus. Decombinator V4 was used to perform V gene, J gene and CDR3 annotation of TCR sequences. TCRs were defined as expanded if a significant change between any two time points was detected under a Poisson model with p below 0.0001. Abundances of TCRs were expressed as counts per million after normalisation to the total number of TCRs sequenced in each sample. TRAV1-2 paired with TRAJ12, TRAJ20 or TRAJ33 defined MAIT TCRs, while TRAV10 paired with TRAJ18 defined iNKT TCRs. VDJdb, accessed 1 November 2021, was searched for CMV, EBV and SARS-CoV-2 annotated TCRs, with TCRs annotated for multiple antigens excluded. TCRdb cleaned the public reads at Q25 with fastp, built clones with MiXCR and kept in-frame beta chains. Under each unique CDR3 protein, matching rows form one entry showing the most common genes and DNA. What appears here as the V and J calls and clone size reflects TCRdb's work, not the paper's. Counted in this sample were 66,000 or so distinct CDR3 sequences; around 13% of them appeared once. Of the sample, about 8.6% is held by the ten largest clones.

CDR1 and CDR2 are drawn from the germline V gene (reference sequence): DFQATT, SNEGSKA. The CDR3 contains 13 residues, cysteine and phenylalanine counted. The only DNA kept is the CDR3, 39 bases in frame from the first base. After removal of 5 bases from V and 6 bases from J, the junction retains 9 bases not matched to a gene. This clonotype came up a few times. Its antigen is unknown. No much larger clonotype is one base removed from it; base qualities were not supplied. Findings and caveats that apply to the study as a whole: Matching against VDJdb was skewed toward anti-spike CD8 responses, likely underestimated virus-specific expansions, and missed private and CD4 specificities.

This was a case-control study nested in a cohort of healthcare workers in London, UK, who had nasopharyngeal swab PCR tests and blood samples taken every week. Healthcare workers were enrolled in the week of the UK lockdown, from 23 to 31 March 2020, and were followed every week for up to roughly 16 weeks. The sequenced sample was whole blood. The chain employs TRBV20-1 and TRBJ2-7; TRBD2 agrees with 8 junctional bases. The receptor comes from an adult who was a healthcare worker with PCR-confirmed SARS-CoV-2 infection or an uninfected control (not recorded which). The nucleotide sequence reads TGCAGTGCTCGCGGGAGGTTGTTTCGCGAGCAGTACTTC. This gives the protein CSARGRLFREQYF.